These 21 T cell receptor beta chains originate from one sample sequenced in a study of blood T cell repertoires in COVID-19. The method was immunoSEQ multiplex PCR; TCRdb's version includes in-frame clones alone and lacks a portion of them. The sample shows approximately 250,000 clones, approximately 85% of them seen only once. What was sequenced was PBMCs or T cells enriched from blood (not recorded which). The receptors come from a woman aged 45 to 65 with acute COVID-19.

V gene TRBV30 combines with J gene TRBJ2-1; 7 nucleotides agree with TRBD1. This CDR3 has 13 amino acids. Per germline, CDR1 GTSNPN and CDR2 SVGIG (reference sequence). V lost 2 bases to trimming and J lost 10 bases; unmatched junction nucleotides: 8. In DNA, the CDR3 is TGTGCCTGGAGTCTTCTAGGGGGCAGGGAGCAGTTCTTC. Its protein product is CAWSLLGGREQFF.

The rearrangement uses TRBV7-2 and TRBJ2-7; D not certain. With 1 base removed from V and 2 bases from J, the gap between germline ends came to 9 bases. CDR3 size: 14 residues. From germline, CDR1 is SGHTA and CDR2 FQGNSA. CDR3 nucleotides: TGTGCCAGCAGCTTAGAGACGGAGCCCTACGAGCAGTACTTC. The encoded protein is CASSLETEPYEQYF.

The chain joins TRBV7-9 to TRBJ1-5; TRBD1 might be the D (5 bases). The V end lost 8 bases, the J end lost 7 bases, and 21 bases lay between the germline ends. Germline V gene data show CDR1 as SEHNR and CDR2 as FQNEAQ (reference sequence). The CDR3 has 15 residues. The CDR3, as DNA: TGTGCCAGCGCCTTGGAAGGGGCGTTCGGGCAGCCCCAGCATTTT. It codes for CASALEGAFGQPQHF.

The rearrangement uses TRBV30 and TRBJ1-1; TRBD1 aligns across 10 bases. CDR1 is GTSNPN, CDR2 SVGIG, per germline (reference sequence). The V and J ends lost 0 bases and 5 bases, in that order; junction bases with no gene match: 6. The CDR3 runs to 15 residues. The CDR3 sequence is CAWSVRTGQGTEAFF. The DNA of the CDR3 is TGTGCCTGGAGTGTACGTACGGGACAGGGGACTGAAGCTTTCTTT.

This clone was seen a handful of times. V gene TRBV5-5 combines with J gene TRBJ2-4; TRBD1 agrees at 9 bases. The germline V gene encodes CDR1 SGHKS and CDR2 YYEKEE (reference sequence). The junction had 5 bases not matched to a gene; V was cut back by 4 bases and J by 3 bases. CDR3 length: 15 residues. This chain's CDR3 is CASSEDRGGKNIQYF. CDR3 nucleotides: TGTGCCAGCAGCGAAGACAGGGGGGGCAAAAACATTCAGTACTTC.

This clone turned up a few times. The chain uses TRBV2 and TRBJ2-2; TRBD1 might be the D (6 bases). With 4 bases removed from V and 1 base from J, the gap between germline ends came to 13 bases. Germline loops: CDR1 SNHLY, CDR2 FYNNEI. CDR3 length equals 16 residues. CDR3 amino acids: CASSVTGSRNTGELFF. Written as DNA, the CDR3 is TGTGCCAGCAGTGTTACAGGGTCTAGGAACACCGGGGAGCTGTTTTTT.

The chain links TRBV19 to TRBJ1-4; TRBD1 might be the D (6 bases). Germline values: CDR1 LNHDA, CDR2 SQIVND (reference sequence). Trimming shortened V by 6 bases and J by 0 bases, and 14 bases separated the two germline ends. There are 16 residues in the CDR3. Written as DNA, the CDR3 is TGTGCCAGTAGAAACACAGGGACCGCAACTAATGAAAAACTGTTTTTT. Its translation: CASRNTGTATNEKLFF.

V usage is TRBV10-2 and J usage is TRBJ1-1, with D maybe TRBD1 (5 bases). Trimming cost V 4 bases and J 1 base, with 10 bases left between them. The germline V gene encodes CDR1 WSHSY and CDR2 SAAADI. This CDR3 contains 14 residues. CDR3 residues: CASSGHTGNTEAFF. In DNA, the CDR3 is TGCGCCAGCAGTGGTCACACAGGGAACACTGAAGCTTTCTTT.

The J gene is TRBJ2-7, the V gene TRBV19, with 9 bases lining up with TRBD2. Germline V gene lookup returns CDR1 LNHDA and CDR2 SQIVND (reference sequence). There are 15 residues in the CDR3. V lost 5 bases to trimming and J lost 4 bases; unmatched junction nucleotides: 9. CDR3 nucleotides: TGTGCCAGTAGTGCCGCAGCGGGGGGCCGTTACGAGCAGTACTTC. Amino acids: CASSAAAGGRYEQYF.

The CDR3 here is CASSLEFGNTEAFF. The CDR3 nucleotides are TGTGCCAGCAGCTTAGAGTTCGGTAACACTGAAGCTTTCTTT. The V call is TRBV7-2, the J call TRBJ1-1; D gene uncertain. The CDR3 has 14 amino acids. The V end was cut by 1 base, the J end by 2 bases, with 8 bases between. Germline V CDR1 and CDR2: SGHTA, FQGNSA. The full variable domain, in which reference TRBV7-2 and TRBJ1-1 provide the parts outside the CDR3, is GAGVSQSPSNKVTEKGKDVELRCDPISGHTALYWYRQSLGQGLEFLIYFQGNSAPDKSGLPSDRFSAERTGGSVSTLTIQRTQQEDSAVYLCASSLEFGNTEAFFGQGTRLTVV.

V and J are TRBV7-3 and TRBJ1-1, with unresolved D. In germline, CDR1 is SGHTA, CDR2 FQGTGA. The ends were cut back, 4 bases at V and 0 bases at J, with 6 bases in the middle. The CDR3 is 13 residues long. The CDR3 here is CASSSEVNTEAFF. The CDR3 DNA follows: TGTGCCAGCAGCTCCGAGGTGAACACTGAAGCTTTCTTT. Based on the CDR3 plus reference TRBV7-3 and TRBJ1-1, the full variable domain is GAGVSQTPSNKVTEKGKYVELRCDPISGHTALYWYRQSLGQGPEFLIYFQGTGAADDSGLPNDRFFAVRPEGSVSTLKIQRTERGDSAVYLCASSSEVNTEAFFGQGTRLTVV.

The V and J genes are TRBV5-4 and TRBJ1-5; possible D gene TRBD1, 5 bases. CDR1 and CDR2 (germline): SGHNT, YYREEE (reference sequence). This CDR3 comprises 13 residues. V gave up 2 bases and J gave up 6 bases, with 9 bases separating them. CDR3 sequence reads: CASSFHQGQPQHF. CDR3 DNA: TGTGCCAGCAGCTTCCACCAGGGTCAGCCCCAGCATTTT.

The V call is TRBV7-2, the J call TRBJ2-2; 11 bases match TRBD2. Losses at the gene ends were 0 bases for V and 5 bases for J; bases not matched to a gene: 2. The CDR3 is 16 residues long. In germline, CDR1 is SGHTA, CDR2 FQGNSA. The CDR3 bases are TGTGCCAGCAGCTTAGCTAGCGGGGGGGTTACCGGGGAGCTGTTTTTT. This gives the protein CASSLASGGVTGELFF.

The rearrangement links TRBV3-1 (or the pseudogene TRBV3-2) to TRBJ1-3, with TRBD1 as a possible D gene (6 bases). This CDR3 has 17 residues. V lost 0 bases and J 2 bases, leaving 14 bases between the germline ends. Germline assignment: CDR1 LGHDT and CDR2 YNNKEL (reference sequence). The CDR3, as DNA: TGTGCCAGCAGCCAAGATAAAGGACAGAGGACTGGAAACACCATATATTTT. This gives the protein CASSQDKGQRTGNTIYF.

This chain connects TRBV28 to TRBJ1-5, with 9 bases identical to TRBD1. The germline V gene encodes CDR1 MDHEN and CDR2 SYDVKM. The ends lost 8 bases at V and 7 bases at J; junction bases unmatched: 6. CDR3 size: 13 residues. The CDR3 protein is CASGDRAKQPQHF. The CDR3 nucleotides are TGTGCCAGCGGGGACAGGGCGAAACAGCCCCAGCATTTT.

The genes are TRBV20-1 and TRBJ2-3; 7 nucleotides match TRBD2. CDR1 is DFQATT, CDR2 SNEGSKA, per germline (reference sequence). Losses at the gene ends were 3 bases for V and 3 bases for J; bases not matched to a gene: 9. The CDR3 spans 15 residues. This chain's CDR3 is CSASDLGRPTDTQYF. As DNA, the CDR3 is TGCAGTGCTAGTGACCTCGGGAGGCCTACAGATACGCAGTATTTT.

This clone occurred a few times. CDR3 DNA: TGTGCCAGCGGAAGGACTCTTAATGAAAAACTGTTTTTT. Protein sequence: CASGRTLNEKLFF. The gene calls are TRBV7-6 and TRBJ1-4; D not certain. Germline V lookup: CDR1 SGHVS, CDR2 FNYEAQ. V lost 8 bases and J lost 4, with 11 bases in between. This CDR3 spans 13 amino acids.

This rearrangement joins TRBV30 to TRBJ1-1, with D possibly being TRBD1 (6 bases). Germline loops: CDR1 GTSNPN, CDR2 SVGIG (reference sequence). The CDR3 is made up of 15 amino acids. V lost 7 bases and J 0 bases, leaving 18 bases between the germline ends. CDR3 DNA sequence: TGTGCCTTATTCTTCTTTGGGGGCATGAACACTGAAGCTTTCTTT. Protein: CALFFFGGMNTEAFF.

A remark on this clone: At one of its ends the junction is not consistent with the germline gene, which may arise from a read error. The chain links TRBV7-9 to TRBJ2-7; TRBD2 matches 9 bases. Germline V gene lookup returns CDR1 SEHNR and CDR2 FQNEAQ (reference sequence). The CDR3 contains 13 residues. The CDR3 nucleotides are TGTGCCAGCAGCAAAGCCTCCGGGACTAGCCTCCTCTTC. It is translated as CASSKASGTSLLF.

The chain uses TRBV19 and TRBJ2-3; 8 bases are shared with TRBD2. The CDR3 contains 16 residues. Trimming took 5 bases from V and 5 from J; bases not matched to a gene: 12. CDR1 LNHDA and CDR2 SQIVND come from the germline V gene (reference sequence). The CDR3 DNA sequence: TGTGCCAGTAGTCTCCCAGCGGGGGAGACTGGAGATACGCAGTATTTT. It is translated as CASSLPAGETGDTQYF.

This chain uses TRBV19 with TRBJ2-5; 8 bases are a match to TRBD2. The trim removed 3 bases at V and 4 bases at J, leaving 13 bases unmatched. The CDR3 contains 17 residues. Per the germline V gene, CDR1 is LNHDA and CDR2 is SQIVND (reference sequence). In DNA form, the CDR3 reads TGTGCCAGTAGTATGGGAACGGGGGGGTCCTCCAGAGAGACCCAGTACTTC. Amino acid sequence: CASSMGTGGSSRETQYF.